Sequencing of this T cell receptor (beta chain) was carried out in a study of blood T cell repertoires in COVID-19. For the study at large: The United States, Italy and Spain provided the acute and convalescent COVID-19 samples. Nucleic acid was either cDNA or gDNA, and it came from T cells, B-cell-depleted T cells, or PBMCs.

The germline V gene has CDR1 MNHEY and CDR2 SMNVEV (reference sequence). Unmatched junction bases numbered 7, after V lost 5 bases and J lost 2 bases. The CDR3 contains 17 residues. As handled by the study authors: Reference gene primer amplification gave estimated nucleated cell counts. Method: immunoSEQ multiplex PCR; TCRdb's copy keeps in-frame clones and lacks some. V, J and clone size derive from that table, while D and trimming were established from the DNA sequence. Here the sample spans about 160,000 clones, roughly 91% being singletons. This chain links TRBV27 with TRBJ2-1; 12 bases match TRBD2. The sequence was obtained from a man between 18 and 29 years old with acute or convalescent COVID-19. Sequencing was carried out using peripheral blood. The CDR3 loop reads CASSPRLAGDPYNEQFF. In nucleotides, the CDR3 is TGTGCCAGCAGTCCCCGACTAGCGGGAGACCCCTACAATGAGCAGTTCTTC.